This T cell receptor beta chain is from a study of blood T cell repertoires in COVID-19 (dated by TCRdb to between 2020 and 2021). With respect to the entire study: The collaborator samples originated in the United States, Italy and Spain and spanned the acute and convalescent phases of COVID-19. Where available, HLA class I and class II types were taken from metadata supplied by the sample provider and were not determined by assay-based typing. The prospective study material was composed of cDNA or gDNA derived from T cells, B-cell-depleted T cells, or PBMCs. The repertoires were made available in a free public database intended to serve as a resource for research on the immune response to SARS-CoV-2. The samples were drawn from two sources: the first 160 participants of the ongoing ImmuneRACE study, and 1,000 to 1,500 subjects contributed by 6 global collaborators. The sample metadata nearly always contained a de-identified subject ID, COVID-19 status, age in years and sex. Subjects who had been exposed to COVID-19, were actively infected with it, or had recovered from it provided the deeply sampled blood TCRbeta repertoires that made up the dataset. Results and caveats for the whole study, not just this receptor: Clinical and demographic metadata were provided uncurated, with the amount varying by source and participant.

Per the germline V gene, MDHEN is the CDR1 and SYDVKM is the CDR2. Measured from the cysteine to the phenylalanine, the CDR3 is 11 residues long. The sequence is cut down to CDR3 DNA, 33 bases in frame from base 1. Between the V and J ends, shortened by 8 bases and 3 bases respectively, the junction contains 7 bases. The immunoSEQ Assay, a bias-controlled multiplex PCR, was used to amplify TCRbeta CDR3 regions from genomic DNA. The authors' pipeline ran thus. The number of nucleated cells in each sample was estimated by amplification of reference gene primers within the assay. To quantify the absolute abundance of each unique TCRbeta CDR3 rearrangement, sequence reads were collapsed and filtered. For each sample, productive Simpson clonality was calculated as the square root of Simpson's diversity index across productive rearrangements. TCRdb re-hosts the immuneACCESS table, in-frame sequences only. Its copies lack some clones; in the studies checked, an unresolved V gene accounts for under half of them, and the cause for the rest is not known. V, J and clone size were drawn from that table, and D and trimming were deduced from the DNA. For this sample there are 250,000 to 300,000 clones; roughly 80% appear just once. Jointly, the top ten make up 3.5% to 5% of the sample.

Enrolling through a virtual design, the prospective study's participants ranged in age from roughly 18 to 100 years and lived across 24 United States geographic areas. In the prospective study, cohorts were assigned on the basis of participant-reported clinical history obtained from a screening survey and a study questionnaire. In the prospective study, whole blood, serum and a nasopharyngeal or oropharyngeal swab were collected from each participant by mobile phlebotomists. Participants in the prospective study had the option to provide additional blood draws and questionnaires over a roughly 2-month period. Blood samples from the prospective study were shipped frozen or at room temperature prior to DNA extraction. Remarks on this clone: Its antigen is currently not known. Per-nucleotide qualities are absent, and no much larger clonotype sits a single base away.

The receptor comes from a man aged 25 to 40 with acute COVID-19. The chain uses TRBV28 and TRBJ1-1, with no D gene named confidently. The specimen was PBMCs or T cells enriched from blood (not recorded which). The CDR3 has the sequence CASGPYTEAFF. Here is the DNA: TGTGCCAGCGGGCCGTACACTGAAGCTTTCTTT.